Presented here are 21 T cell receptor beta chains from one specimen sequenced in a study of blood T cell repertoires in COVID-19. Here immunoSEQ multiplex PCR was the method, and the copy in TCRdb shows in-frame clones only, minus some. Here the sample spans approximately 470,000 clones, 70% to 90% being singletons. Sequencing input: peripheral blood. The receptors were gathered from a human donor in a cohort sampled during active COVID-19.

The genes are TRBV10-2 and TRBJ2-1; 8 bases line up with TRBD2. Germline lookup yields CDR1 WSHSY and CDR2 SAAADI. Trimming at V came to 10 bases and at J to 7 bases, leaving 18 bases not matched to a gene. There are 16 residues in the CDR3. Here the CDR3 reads CATQGSILAGWNEQFF. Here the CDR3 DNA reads TGCGCCACCCAGGGAAGTATTCTAGCGGGTTGGAATGAGCAGTTCTTC.

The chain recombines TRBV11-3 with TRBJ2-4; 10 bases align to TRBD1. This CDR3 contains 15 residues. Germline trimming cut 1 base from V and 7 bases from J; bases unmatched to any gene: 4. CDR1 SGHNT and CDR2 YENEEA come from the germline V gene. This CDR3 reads CASSLGQGAGNIQYF. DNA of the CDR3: TGTGCCAGCAGCTTAGGACAGGGGGCCGGGAACATTCAGTACTTC.

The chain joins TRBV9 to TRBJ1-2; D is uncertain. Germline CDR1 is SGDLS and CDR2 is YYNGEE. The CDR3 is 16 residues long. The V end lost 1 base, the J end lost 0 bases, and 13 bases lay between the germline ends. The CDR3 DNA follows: TGTGCCAGCAGCGTATCCCCTGGAGGGCCTAACTATGGCTACACCTTC. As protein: CASSVSPGGPNYGYTF.

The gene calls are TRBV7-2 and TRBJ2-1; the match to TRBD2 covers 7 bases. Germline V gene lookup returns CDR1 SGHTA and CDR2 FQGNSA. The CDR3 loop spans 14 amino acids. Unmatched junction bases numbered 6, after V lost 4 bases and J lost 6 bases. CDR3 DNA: TGTGCCAGCAGCTCCCTTCGACTAGCCAATGAGCAGTTCTTC. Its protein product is CASSSLRLANEQFF.

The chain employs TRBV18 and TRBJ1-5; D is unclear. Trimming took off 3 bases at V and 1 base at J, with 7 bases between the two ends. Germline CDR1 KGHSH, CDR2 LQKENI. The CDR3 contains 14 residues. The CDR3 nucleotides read TGTGCCAGCTCACCTAGTGCCAGCAATCAGCCCCAGCATTTT. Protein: CASSPSASNQPQHF.

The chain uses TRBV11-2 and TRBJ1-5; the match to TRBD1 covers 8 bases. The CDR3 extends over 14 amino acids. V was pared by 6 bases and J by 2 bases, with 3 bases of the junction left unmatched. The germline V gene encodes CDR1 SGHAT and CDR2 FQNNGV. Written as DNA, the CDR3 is TGTGCCAGCAGTCTACAGGGGGGCAATCAGCCCCAGCATTTT. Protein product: CASSLQGGNQPQHF.

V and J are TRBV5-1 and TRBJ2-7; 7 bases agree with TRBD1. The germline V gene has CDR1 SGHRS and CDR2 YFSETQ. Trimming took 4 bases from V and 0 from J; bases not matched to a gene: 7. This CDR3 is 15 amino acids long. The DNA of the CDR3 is TGCGCCAGCAGCATTGGGGGACAGATCTCCTACGAGCAGTACTTC. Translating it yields CASSIGGQISYEQYF. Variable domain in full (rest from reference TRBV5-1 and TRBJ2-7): KAGVTQTPRYLIKTRGQQVTLSCSPISGHRSVSWYQQTPGQGLQFLFEYFSETQRNKGNFPGRFSGRQFSNSRSEMNVSTLELGDSALYLCASSIGGQISYEQYFGPGTRLTVT.

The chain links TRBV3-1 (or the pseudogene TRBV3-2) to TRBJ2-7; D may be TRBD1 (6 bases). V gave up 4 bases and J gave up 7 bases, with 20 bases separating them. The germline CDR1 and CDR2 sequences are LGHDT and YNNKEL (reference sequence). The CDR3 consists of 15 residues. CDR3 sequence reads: CASSRQGSTMGEQYF. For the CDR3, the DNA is TGTGCCAGCAGCCGGCAGGGGTCTACGATGGGGGAGCAGTACTTC.

The CDR3 nucleotides are TGTGCCAGTGCTGGAGGTACGCAGTATTTT. Residues: CASAGGTQYF. The chain has TRBV19 and TRBJ2-3, with D tentatively TRBD2 (5 bases). V was shortened by 8 bases and J by 8 bases, with 8 bases between the two germline ends. CDR3 length equals 10 residues. Germline V gene data show CDR1 as LNHDA and CDR2 as SQIVND (reference sequence).

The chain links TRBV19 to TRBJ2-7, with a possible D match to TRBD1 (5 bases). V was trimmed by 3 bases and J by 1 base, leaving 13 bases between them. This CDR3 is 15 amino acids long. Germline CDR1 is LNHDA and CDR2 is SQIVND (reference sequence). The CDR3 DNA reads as TGTGCCAGTAGTATTACCCCCGACAGTTCCTACGAGCAGTACTTC. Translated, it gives CASSITPDSSYEQYF.

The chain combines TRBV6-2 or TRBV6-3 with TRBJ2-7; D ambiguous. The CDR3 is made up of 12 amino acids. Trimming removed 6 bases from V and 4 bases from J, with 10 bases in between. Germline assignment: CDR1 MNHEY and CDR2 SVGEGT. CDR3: CASSLLTYEQYF. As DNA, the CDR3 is TGTGCCAGCAGCCTACTCACGTACGAGCAGTACTTC.

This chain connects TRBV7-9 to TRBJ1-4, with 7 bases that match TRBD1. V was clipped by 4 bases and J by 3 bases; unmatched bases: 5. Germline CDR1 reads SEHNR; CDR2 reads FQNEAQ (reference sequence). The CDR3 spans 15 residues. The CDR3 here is CASSWDSQANEKLFF. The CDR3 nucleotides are TGTGCCAGCAGCTGGGACAGTCAGGCTAATGAAAAACTGTTTTTT.

The CDR3 nucleotides are TGTGCCAGCAGTTTTAGCCTAGCGGGGGAGACCCAGTACTTC. The encoded protein is CASSFSLAGETQYF. The genes are TRBV28 and TRBJ2-5; 9 bases line up with TRBD2. The CDR3 contains 14 residues. The germline V gene has CDR1 MDHEN and CDR2 SYDVKM. J lost 5 bases, V lost 3 bases, and 4 bases had no gene match.

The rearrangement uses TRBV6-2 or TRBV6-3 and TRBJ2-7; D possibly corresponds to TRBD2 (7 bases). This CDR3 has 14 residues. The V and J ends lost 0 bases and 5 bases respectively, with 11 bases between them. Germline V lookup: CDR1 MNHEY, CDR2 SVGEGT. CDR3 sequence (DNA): TGTGCCAGCAGTTACTCACGGGGGGCCCACGAGCAGTACTTC. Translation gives CASSYSRGAHEQYF.

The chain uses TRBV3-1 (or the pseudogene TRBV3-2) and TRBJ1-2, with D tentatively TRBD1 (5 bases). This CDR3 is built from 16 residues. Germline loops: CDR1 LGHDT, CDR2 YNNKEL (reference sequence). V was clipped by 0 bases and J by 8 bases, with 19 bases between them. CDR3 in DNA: TGTGCCAGCAGCCAAGATCTGCCGGCGGCAGGGTTAGGCTACACCTTC. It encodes CASSQDLPAAGLGYTF.

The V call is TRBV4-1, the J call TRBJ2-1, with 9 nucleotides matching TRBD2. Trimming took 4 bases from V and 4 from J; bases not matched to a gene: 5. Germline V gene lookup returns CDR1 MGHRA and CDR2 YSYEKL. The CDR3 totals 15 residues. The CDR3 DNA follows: TGCGCCAGCAGCCTCGGGACTAGCCTTTACAATGAGCAGTTCTTC. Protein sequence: CASSLGTSLYNEQFF.

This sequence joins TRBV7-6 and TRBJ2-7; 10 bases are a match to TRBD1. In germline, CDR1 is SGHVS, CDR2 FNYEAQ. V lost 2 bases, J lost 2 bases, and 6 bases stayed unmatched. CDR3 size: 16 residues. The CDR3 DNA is TGTGCCAGCAGCTTAAGGCCCGGACAGGGGGCCTACGAGCAGTACTTC. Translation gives CASSLRPGQGAYEQYF. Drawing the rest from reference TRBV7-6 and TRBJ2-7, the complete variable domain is GAGVSQSPRYKVTKRGQDVALRCDPISGHVSLYWYRQALGQGPEFLTYFNYEAQQDKSGLPNDRFSAERPEGSISTLTIQRTEQRDSAMYRCASSLRPGQGAYEQYFGPGTRLTVT.

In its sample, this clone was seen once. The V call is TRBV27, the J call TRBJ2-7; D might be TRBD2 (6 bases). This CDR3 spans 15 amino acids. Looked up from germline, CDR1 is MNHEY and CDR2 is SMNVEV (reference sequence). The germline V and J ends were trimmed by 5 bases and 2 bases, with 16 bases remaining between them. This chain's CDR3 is CASSVTFGEAYEQYF. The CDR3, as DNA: TGTGCCAGCAGTGTAACTTTCGGGGAGGCCTACGAGCAGTACTTC.

The CDR3 protein is CATSRDRGREGYTF. CDR3 coding DNA: TGTGCCACCAGCAGAGACAGGGGTCGGGAAGGCTACACCTTC. The chain combines TRBV15 with TRBJ1-2; maybe TRBD1 (6 bases). V was pared by 0 bases and J by 8 bases, with 13 bases between. The germline gives CDR1 LNHNV, CDR2 YYDKDF (reference sequence). The CDR3 contains 14 residues.

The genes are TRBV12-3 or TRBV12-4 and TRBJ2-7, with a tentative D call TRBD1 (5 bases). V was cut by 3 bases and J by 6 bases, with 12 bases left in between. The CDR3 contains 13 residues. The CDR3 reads CASSFGQGREQYF. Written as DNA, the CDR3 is TGTGCCAGCAGTTTTGGGCAGGGTCGCGAGCAGTACTTC.

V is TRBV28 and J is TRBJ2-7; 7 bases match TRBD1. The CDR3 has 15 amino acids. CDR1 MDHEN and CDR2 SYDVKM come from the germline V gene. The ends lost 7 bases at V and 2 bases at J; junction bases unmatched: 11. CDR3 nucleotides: TGTGCCAGCACCTCTCTGACAGGGCCGACCTACGAGCAGTACTTC. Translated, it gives CASTSLTGPTYEQYF.